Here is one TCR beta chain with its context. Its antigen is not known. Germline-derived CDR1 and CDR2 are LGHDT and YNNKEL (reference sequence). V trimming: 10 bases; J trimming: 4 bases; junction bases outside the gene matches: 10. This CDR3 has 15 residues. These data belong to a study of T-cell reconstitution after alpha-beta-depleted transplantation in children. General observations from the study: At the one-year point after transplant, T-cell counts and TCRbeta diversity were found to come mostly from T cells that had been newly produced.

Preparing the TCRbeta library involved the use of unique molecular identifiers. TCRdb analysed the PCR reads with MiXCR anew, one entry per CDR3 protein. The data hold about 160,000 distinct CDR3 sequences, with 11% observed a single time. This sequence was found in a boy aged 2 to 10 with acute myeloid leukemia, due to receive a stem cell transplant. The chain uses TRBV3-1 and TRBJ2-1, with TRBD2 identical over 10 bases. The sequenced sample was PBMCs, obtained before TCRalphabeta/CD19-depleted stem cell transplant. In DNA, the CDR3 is TGTGCCACCTCCGAAGCGGGGGGGGGATACAATGAGCAGTTCTTC. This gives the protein CATSEAGGGYNEQFF.